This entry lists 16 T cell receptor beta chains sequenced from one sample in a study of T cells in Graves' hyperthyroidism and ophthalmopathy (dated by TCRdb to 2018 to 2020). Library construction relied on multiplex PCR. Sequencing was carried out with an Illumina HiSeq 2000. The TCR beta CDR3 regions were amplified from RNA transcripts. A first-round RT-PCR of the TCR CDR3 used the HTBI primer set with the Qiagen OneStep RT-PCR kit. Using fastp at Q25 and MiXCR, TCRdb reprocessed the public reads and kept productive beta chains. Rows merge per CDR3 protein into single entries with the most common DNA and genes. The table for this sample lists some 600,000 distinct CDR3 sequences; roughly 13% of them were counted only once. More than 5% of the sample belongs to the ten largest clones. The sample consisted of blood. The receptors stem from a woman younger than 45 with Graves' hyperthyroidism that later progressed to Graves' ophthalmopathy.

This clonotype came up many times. The CDR3 DNA sequence: TGTGCCAGTAGTATTGGCCTCACCGGGACCCTAAAAGACAATGAGCAGTTCTTC. Translated, it gives CASSIGLTGTLKDNEQFF. The chain combines TRBV19 with TRBJ2-1, with D perhaps given as TRBD1 or TRBD2 (5 bases each). Trimming removed 3 bases from V and 5 bases from J, with 23 bases in between. The CDR3 sequence is 18 residues long. The V gene's germline CDR1 is LNHDA and CDR2 SQIVND (reference sequence).

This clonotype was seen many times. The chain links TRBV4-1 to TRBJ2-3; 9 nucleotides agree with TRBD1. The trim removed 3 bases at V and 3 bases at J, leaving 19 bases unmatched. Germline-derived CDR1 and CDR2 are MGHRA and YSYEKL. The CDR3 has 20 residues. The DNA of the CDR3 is TGCGCCAGCAGCCATCCCCGGGACAGGGAGAAGGTAGCGGATACAGATACGCAGTATTTT. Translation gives CASSHPRDREKVADTDTQYF.

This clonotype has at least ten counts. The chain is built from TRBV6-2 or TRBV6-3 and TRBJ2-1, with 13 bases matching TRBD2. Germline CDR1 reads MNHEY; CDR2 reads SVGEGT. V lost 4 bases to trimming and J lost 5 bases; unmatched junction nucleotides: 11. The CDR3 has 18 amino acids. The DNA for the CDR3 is TGTGCCAGCAGTTTCCGACTAGCGGGAGGCCGTAGGGACAATGAGCAGTTCTTC. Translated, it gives CASSFRLAGGRRDNEQFF.

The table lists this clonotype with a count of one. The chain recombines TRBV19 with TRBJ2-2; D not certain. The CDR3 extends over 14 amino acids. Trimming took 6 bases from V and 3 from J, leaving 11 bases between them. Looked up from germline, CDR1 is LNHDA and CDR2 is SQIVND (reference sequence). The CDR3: CASRVLWDTGELFF. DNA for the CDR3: TGTGCCAGTAGAGTATTGTGGGACACCGGGGAGCTGTTTTTT.

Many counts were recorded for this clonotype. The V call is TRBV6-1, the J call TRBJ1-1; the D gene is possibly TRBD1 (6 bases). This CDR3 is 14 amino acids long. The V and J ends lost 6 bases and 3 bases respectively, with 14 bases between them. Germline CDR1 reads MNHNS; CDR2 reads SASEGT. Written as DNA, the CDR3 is TGTGCCAGCAGCTACGGGGCAGGGGACACTGAAGCTTTCTTT. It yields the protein CASSYGAGDTEAFF.

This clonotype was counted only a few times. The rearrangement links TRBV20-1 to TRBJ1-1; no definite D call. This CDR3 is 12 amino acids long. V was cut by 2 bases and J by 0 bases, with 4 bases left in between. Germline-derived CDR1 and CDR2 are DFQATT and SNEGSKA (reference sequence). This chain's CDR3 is CSARRVNTEAFF. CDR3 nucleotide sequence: TGCAGTGCTAGAAGGGTGAACACTGAAGCTTTCTTT.

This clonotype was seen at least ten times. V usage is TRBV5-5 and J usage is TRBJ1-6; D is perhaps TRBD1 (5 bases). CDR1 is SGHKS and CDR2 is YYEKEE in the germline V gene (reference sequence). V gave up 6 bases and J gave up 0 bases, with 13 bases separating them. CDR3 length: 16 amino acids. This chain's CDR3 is CASTRDSSSYNSPLHF. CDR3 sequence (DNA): TGTGCCAGCACCCGGGACTCCAGCTCCTATAATTCACCCCTCCACTTT.

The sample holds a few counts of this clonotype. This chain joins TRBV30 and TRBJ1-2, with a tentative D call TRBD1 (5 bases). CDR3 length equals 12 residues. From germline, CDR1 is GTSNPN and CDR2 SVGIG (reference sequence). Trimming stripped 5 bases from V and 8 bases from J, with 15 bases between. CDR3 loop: CAWGYRGAGYTF. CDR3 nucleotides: TGTGCCTGGGGTTACCGGGGCGCGGGCTACACCTTC.

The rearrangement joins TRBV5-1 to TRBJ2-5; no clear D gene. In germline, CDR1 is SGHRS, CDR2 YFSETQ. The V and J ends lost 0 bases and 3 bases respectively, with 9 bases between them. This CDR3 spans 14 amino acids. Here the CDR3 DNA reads TGCGCCAGCAGCTTGGCCTGCCAGGAAGAGACCCAGTACTTC. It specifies CASSLACQEETQYF. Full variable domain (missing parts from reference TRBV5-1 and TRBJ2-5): KAGVTQTPRYLIKTRGQQVTLSCSPISGHRSVSWYQQTPGQGLQFLFEYFSETQRNKGNFPGRFSGRQFSNSRSEMNVSTLELGDSALYLCASSLACQEETQYFGPGTRLLVL.

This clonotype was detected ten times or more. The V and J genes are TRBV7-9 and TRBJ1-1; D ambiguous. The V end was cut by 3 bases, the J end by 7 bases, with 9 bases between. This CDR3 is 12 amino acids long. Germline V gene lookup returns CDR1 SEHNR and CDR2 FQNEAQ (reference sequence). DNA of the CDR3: TGTGCCAGCAGCTTGGGCCAATATGAAGCTTTCTTT. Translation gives CASSLGQYEAFF.

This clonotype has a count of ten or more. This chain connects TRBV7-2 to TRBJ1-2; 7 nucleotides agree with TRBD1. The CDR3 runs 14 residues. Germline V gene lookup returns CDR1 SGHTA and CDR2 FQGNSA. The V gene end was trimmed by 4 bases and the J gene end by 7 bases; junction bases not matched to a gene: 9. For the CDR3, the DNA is TGTGCCAGCAGCTGGACAGAGGGGGCTCTTGGCTACACCTTC. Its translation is CASSWTEGALGYTF. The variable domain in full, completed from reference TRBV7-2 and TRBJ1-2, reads GAGVSQSPSNKVTEKGKDVELRCDPISGHTALYWYRQSLGQGLEFLIYFQGNSAPDKSGLPSDRFSAERTGGSVSTLTIQRTQQEDSAVYLCASSWTEGALGYTFGSGTRLTVV.

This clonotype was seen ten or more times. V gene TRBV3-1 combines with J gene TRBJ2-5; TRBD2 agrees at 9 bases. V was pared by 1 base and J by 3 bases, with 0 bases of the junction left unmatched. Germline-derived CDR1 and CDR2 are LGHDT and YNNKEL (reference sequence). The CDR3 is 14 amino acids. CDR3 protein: CASSQGLAEETQYF. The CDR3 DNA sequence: TGTGCCAGCAGCCAAGGACTAGCGGAAGAGACCCAGTACTTC.

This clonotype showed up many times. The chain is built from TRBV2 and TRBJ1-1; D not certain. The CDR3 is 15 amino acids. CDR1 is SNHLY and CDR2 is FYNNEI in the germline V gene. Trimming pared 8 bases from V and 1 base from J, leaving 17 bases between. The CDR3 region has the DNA TGTGCCAGCCACTTAATGGTGTACCAGAACACTGAAGCTTTCTTT. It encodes CASHLMVYQNTEAFF.

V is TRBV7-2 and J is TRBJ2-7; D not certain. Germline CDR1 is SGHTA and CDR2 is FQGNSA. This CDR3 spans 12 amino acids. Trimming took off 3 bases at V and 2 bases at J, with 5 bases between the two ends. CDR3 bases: TGTGCCAGCAGCTTTAAAACCTACGAGCAGTACTTC. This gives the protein CASSFKTYEQYF. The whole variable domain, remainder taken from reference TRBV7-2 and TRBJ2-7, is GAGVSQSPSNKVTEKGKDVELRCDPISGHTALYWYRQSLGQGLEFLIYFQGNSAPDKSGLPSDRFSAERTGGSVSTLTIQRTQQEDSAVYLCASSFKTYEQYFGPGTRLTVT.

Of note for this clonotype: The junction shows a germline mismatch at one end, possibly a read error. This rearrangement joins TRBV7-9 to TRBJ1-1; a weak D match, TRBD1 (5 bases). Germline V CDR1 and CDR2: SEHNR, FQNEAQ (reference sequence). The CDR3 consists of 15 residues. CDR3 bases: TGTGCCAGCAACTTAGAAAACCAGGGGAACACTGAAGCTTTCTTT. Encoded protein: CASNLENQGNTEAFF.

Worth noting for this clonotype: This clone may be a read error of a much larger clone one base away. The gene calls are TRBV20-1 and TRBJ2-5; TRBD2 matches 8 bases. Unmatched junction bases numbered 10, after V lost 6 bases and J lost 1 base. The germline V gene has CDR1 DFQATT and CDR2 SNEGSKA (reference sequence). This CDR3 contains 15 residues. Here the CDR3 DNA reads TGCAGTGCCCGACGAGCCAGCGGGAGCCAAGAGACCCAGTACTTC. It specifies CSARRASGSQETQYF.